The rows below give T cell receptor beta chains drawn from one sample of a study of post-analysis software for immune sequencing data. TCRdb passed the PCR reads through MiXCR, listing each CDR3 protein once. The repertoire holds roughly 620,000 distinct CDR3 sequences, with around 44% as singletons. The sample comprised blood. The receptors derive from a girl under 18 with multiple sclerosis. The CDR3 runs from the conserved cysteine through the conserved F or W. Each record gives: D gene, V gene, clone size, J gene, CDR3 protein, CDR3 DNA. A D gene is named only where the DNA matches it firmly. Clone size is shown for a subset of rows, as once, few, many or a class of expanded clone.

NA	TRBV12-3/TRBV12-4	NA	TRBJ2-7	CASSPEGGRVYEQYF	TGTGCCAGCAGCCCGGAGGGGGGGCGCGTCTACGAGCAGTACTTC
TRBD2	TRBV20-1	NA	TRBJ2-1	CSAQARGRAGNEQFF	TGCAGTGCCCAGGCCCGCGGGAGGGCCGGCAATGAGCAGTTCTTC
TRBD1	TRBV20-1	NA	TRBJ2-7	CSARSGQSSYEQYF	TGCAGTGCTAGGTCGGGACAGAGCTCCTACGAGCAGTACTTC
TRBD1	TRBV7-2	NA	TRBJ2-7	CASSSTGMQYF	TGTGCCAGCAGCTCGACAGGGATGCAGTACTTC
NA	TRBV12-3/TRBV12-4	few	TRBJ2-1	CASSLNVYEQFF	TGTGCCAGCAGTTTAAACGTCTATGAGCAGTTCTTC
NA	TRBV4-2	NA	TRBJ2-3	CASSQRGKDTDTQYF	TGTGCCAGCAGCCAGAGGGGAAAAGACACAGATACGCAGTATTTT
NA	TRBV6-6	NA	TRBJ1-2	CASRSTANYGYTF	TGTGCCAGCAGAAGCACAGCTAACTATGGCTACACCTTC
NA	TRBV6-5	few	TRBJ2-7	CASSYSIGTTTPYEQYF	TGTGCCAGCAGTTACTCGATTGGCACCACTACACCCTACGAGCAGTACTTC
TRBD2	TRBV6-5	many	TRBJ2-7	CATNSAGRSSREQYF	TGTGCCACCAACTCAGCGGGACGGAGCTCGAGGGAGCAGTACTTC
NA	TRBV4-1	NA	TRBJ1-1	CASSQEPPGVFTEAFF	TGCGCCAGCAGCCAAGAACCACCAGGGGTATTCACTGAAGCTTTCTTT
NA	TRBV12-3/TRBV12-4	once	TRBJ2-5	CASRRGQEQYF	TGTGCCAGCAGACGCGGACAAGAGCAGTACTTC
TRBD1	TRBV20-1	NA	TRBJ2-7	CSALRDRGLIAYEQYF	TGCAGTGCTCTCCGGGACAGGGGTCTCATTGCCTACGAGCAGTACTTC
TRBD1	TRBV12-3/TRBV12-4	NA	TRBJ2-5	CASSMGQVQETQYF	TGTGCCAGCAGTATGGGACAGGTTCAAGAGACCCAGTACTTC
TRBD2	TRBV4-1	NA	TRBJ2-7	CASSQEGGGAQYF	TGCGCCAGCAGCCAAGAGGGGGGAGGGGCCCAGTACTTC
TRBD1	TRBV12-3/TRBV12-4	NA	TRBJ2-2	CASGTQGAGELFF	TGTGCCAGCGGTACCCAGGGGGCCGGGGAGCTGTTTTTT
NA	TRBV27	NA	TRBJ1-1	CASSLSVLTEAFF	TGTGCCAGCAGTTTATCGGTCCTCACTGAAGCTTTCTTT
TRBD1	TRBV5-1	NA	TRBJ2-7	CASSLGQGPDEQYF	TGCGCCAGCAGCTTGGGACAGGGCCCCGACGAGCAGTACTTC
NA	TRBV7-2	few	TRBJ2-1	CASSLPNYNEQFF	TGTGCCAGCAGCCTCCCAAACTACAATGAGCAGTTCTTC
NA	TRBV12-3/TRBV12-4	NA	TRBJ2-3	CASSFGELGFGTDMQYF	TGTGCCAGCAGTTTTGGGGAGTTAGGCTTTGGCACAGATATGCAGTATTTT
NA	TRBV5-1	NA	TRBJ1-1	CASSPSWVRNTEAFF	TGCGCCAGCAGCCCAAGTTGGGTTAGGAACACTGAAGCTTTCTTT
NA	TRBV2	NA	TRBJ1-5	CASSEGGIVNQPQHF	TGTGCCAGCAGTGAAGGCGGGATTGTAAATCAGCCCCAGCATTTT
NA	TRBV20-1	NA	TRBJ1-2	CSASQGNRQRAGYTF	TGCAGTGCTAGTCAGGGGAATAGGCAGCGGGCTGGCTACACCTTC
NA	TRBV12-3/TRBV12-4	NA	TRBJ2-1	CASGRGGSYNEQFF	TGTGCCTCAGGGCGAGGGGGCTCCTACAATGAGCAGTTCTTC
NA	TRBV6-5	NA	TRBJ2-1	CAGAAGDEQFF	TGTGCCGGCGCGGCTGGGGATGAGCAGTTCTTC
TRBD2	TRBV10-3	NA	TRBJ2-3	CAIRGTSGSDTQYF	TGTGCCATCAGGGGGACTAGCGGGAGTGATACGCAGTATTTT
TRBD1	TRBV7-2	NA	TRBJ1-4	CASSLTRQGLTTNEKLFF	TGTGCCAGCAGCTTAACCCGACAGGGGTTAACAACTAATGAAAAACTGTTTTTT
TRBD1	TRBV5-1	NA	TRBJ2-1	CASSLVPGGLNYNEQFF	TGCGCCAGCAGCTTGGTCCCAGGGGGCCTCAACTACAATGAGCAGTTCTTC
TRBD2	TRBV7-9	few	TRBJ2-1	CASSPPTSNNEQFF	TGTGCCAGCAGCCCTCCGACTAGCAACAATGAGCAGTTCTTC
TRBD2	TRBV20-1	NA	TRBJ2-7	CSANLAGPNEQYF	TGCAGTGCTAACCTAGCGGGGCCCAACGAGCAGTACTTC
NA	TRBV5-8	NA	TRBJ2-3	CASSPIPNTQYF	TGTGCCAGCAGCCCCATCCCCAATACGCAGTATTTT
NA	TRBV4-1	few	TRBJ2-7	CASSQPSGTDFYEQYF	TGCGCCAGCAGCCAACCCTCCGGGACGGATTTCTACGAGCAGTACTTC
NA	TRBV9	NA	TRBJ1-2	CASSARGGLDYGYTF	TGTGCCAGCAGCGCGCGGGGTGGGCTGGACTATGGCTACACCTTC
NA	TRBV12-3/TRBV12-4	few	TRBJ2-5	CASSLNSEQYF	TGTGCCAGCAGTTTAAATAGTGAGCAGTACTTC
NA	TRBV6-2/TRBV6-3	few	TRBJ2-7	CASSPIGTGSSYEQYF	TGTGCCAGCAGCCCAATAGGGACGGGAAGCTCCTACGAGCAGTACTTC
TRBD1	TRBV12-3/TRBV12-4	few	TRBJ2-7	CASSFRDSSSYEQYF	TGTGCCAGCAGTTTCCGGGACAGTAGCTCCTACGAGCAGTACTTC
TRBD1	TRBV7-2	few	TRBJ1-1	CASSLDRAGGLGTEAFF	TGTGCCAGCAGCTTAGATAGGGCAGGGGGTTTGGGCACTGAAGCTTTCTTT
NA	TRBV2	few	TRBJ2-3	CASSQLPTDTQYF	TGTGCCAGCAGTCAACTGCCCACAGATACGCAGTATTTT